The entry that follows covers one T cell receptor (beta chain) sequence. Its antigen remains unknown. The junction and the germline gene differ at one end; a read error may be behind it. Germline-derived CDR1 and CDR2 are LGHNA and YNFKEQ. This CDR3 has 14 amino acids. This entry belongs to a study of beta chain features in type 1 diabetes. Expressed TCRB transcripts got sequenced, as all isolated RNA was reverse transcribed. TCRdb keeps only in-frame clones here, not all; method: immunoSEQ multiplex PCR. The table includes 120,000 to 150,000 clones, around 13% detected once. General study results and limits: The study found moderately but significantly shorter TCRB CDR3s in all four CD4+ subsets of Type 1 diabetes patients.

Material for sequencing was central memory CD4+ T cells from blood. This TCR derives from a man between 18 and 29 years old with type 1 diabetes. The chain couples TRBV4-2 to TRBJ2-4; TRBD2 matches at 9 bases. This CDR3 reads CASSQDNSGGPTHF. CDR3 coding DNA: TGTGCCAGCAGCCAAGATAATAGCGGGGGCCCCACTCACTTC.